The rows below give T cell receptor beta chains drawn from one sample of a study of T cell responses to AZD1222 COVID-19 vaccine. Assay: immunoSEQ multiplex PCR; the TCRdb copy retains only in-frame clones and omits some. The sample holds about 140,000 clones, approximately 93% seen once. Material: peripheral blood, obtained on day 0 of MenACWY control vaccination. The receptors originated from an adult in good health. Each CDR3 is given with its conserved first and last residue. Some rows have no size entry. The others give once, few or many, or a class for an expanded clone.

CDR3: CASSLSVSTGPAGEKLFF; J: TRBJ1-4; V: TRBV5-1; size: -
CDR3: CASSPGQLNTEAFF; J: TRBJ1-1; V: TRBV19; size: -
CDR3: CASSLAGTYEQYF; J: TRBJ2-7; V: TRBV7-9; size: -
CDR3: CASSYRTGANNYGYTF; J: TRBJ1-2; V: TRBV5-6; size: -
CDR3: CASSEDRGLFF; J: TRBJ2-1; V: TRBV10-1; size: few
CDR3: CASSLQGSNTEAFF; J: TRBJ1-1; V: TRBV18; size: -
CDR3: CASSQGRQHATNEKLFF; J: TRBJ1-4; V: TRBV4-1; size: -
CDR3: CASSLGLEDTQYF; J: TRBJ2-3; V: TRBV12-3/TRBV12-4; size: -
CDR3: CASSLRQGSDEQYF; J: TRBJ2-7; V: TRBV11-2; size: -
CDR3: CASSQDLDFGGYTF; J: TRBJ1-2; V: TRBV4-3; size: -
CDR3: CASSGDLNTEAFF; J: TRBJ1-1; V: TRBV18; size: -
CDR3: CSVESPGQVYGYTF; J: TRBJ1-2; V: TRBV29-1; size: -
CDR3: CASSEETGLKETQYF; J: TRBJ2-5; V: TRBV6-1; size: -
CDR3: CASSFTFNLGGYTF; J: TRBJ1-2; V: TRBV11-2; size: -
CDR3: CAWSNRAYTEAFF; J: TRBJ1-1; V: TRBV30; size: -
CDR3: CATPQVRLDYGYTF; J: TRBJ1-2; V: TRBV24-1; size: -
CDR3: CASSLVGTANSGANVLTF; J: TRBJ2-6; V: TRBV7-2; size: -
CDR3: CASRPDRFTGELFF; J: TRBJ2-2; V: TRBV6-4; size: -
CDR3: CASSKQGAYGYTF; J: TRBJ1-2; V: TRBV11-2; size: few
CDR3: CASRLAANTGELFF; J: TRBJ2-2; V: TRBV27; size: -
CDR3: CASSQFSGRGTADTQYF; J: TRBJ2-3; V: TRBV3-1/TRBV3-2; size: -
CDR3: CASSFSGSNQPQHF; J: TRBJ1-5; V: TRBV28; size: -
CDR3: CASSLVHGYSPLHF; J: TRBJ1-6; V: TRBV11-2; size: few
CDR3: CASSPERGGSYNEQFF; J: TRBJ2-1; V: TRBV9; size: once
CDR3: CAIRGTDTNYGYTF; J: TRBJ1-2; V: TRBV10-3; size: -
CDR3: CASSTGRNQPQHF; J: TRBJ1-5; V: TRBV5-6; size: -
CDR3: CASSENRVGGYTF; J: TRBJ1-2; V: TRBV2; size: -
CDR3: CASSRPTGTEAFF; J: TRBJ1-1; V: TRBV7-2; size: -
CDR3: CASSWGLAGMADTQYF; J: TRBJ2-3; V: TRBV5-6; size: -
CDR3: CASSLKLAGPTDTQYF; J: TRBJ2-3; V: TRBV4-1; size: -
CDR3: CASSRQGNTGELFF; J: TRBJ2-2; V: TRBV6-5; size: few
CDR3: CAINRDPSYNEQFF; J: TRBJ2-1; V: TRBV10-3; size: -
CDR3: CASSYRDRLNTEAFF; J: TRBJ1-1; V: TRBV28; size: -
CDR3: CASSLLGTETQYF; J: TRBJ2-5; V: TRBV27; size: -
CDR3: CASSQEGFNGYTF; J: TRBJ1-2; V: TRBV4-3; size: once
CDR3: CASSRSGGFEQYF; J: TRBJ2-7; V: TRBV4-3; size: -
CDR3: CASTTDRSYEQYF; J: TRBJ2-7; V: TRBV2; size: few
CDR3: CASSQGQGGETQYF; J: TRBJ2-5; V: TRBV5-4; size: -
CDR3: CASRQGTQYF; J: TRBJ2-5; V: TRBV6-5; size: -
CDR3: CASSLDLGANYNEQFF; J: TRBJ2-1; V: TRBV5-1; size: -
CDR3: CASSGLAEYNEQFF; J: TRBJ2-1; V: TRBV9; size: -
CDR3: CASSPTGTGATEAFF; J: TRBJ1-1; V: TRBV6-4; size: -
CDR3: CASSTRTAEAFF; J: TRBJ1-1; V: TRBV7-9; size: -
CDR3: CATSPAGEQPQHF; J: TRBJ1-5; V: TRBV24-1; size: -
CDR3: CASSYGDTEAFF; J: TRBJ1-1; V: TRBV6-5; size: -
CDR3: CASSLWGADTEAFF; J: TRBJ1-1; V: TRBV27; size: -